What follows are 30 T cell receptor beta chains derived from one specimen sequenced in a study of tumor-infiltrating lymphocytes in localized non-small cell lung cancer (dated by TCRdb to the early 2020s). The library was prepared using the immunoSEQ multiplex PCR assay. TCRdb provides this immuneACCESS table in a form limited to in-frame rearrangements. Some clones are lacking; in checked studies, under half of them reflect an unresolved V gene, and why the rest are absent is not known. A total of 10,000 to 15,000 clones appear in this sample, approximately 66% of them only once. The ten most abundant clones make up more than 6% of the sample. Sequencing was carried out using lung tumor tissue. The receptor set was obtained from a human donor with non-small cell lung cancer.

The rearrangement links TRBV5-1 to TRBJ2-3, with 9 positions matching TRBD1. In germline, CDR1 is SGHRS, CDR2 YFSETQ. After removal of 4 bases from V and 6 bases from J, the junction contained 6 bases not matched to a gene. The CDR3 runs 14 residues. CDR3 protein: CASSQQGAEDTQYF. DNA for the CDR3: TGCGCCAGCAGCCAACAGGGGGCGGAGGATACGCAGTATTTT.

As DNA, the CDR3 is TGTGCCAGCAGTAATTATGGTCGGCAGACCTACGAGCAGTACTTC. This gives the protein CASSNYGRQTYEQYF. The chain recombines TRBV28 with TRBJ2-7; D is uncertain. Germline assignment: CDR1 MDHEN and CDR2 SYDVKM. V shed 5 bases and J shed 2 bases, with 16 bases lying between them. The CDR3 runs 15 residues.

The chain joins TRBV23-1 to TRBJ1-1; D is unresolved. TRBV23-1 is given ORF status, its function remaining uncertain. The ends were cut back, 4 bases at V and 1 base at J, with 10 bases in the middle. The CDR3 totals 14 residues. The CDR3, as DNA: TGCGCCAGCAGTCCATGCAAACAGAACACTGAAGCTTTCTTT. Amino acids: CASSPCKQNTEAFF.

The V and J genes are TRBV6-1 and TRBJ2-7; D unresolved. The ends were cut back, 2 bases at V and 11 bases at J, with 10 bases in the middle. The CDR3 has 11 residues. CDR1 and CDR2 (germline): MNHNS, SASEGT. The CDR3 nucleotides are TGTGCCAGCAGTGAATTCAGGTATAAGTACTTC. This encodes CASSEFRYKYF.

The chain carries TRBV4-1 and TRBJ1-2, with a weak D call TRBD1 (5 bases). Trimming pared 0 bases from V and 4 bases from J, leaving 15 bases between. Germline values: CDR1 MGHRA, CDR2 YSYEKL. The CDR3 sequence is 16 residues long. The CDR3 DNA reads as TGCGCCAGCAGCCAAGATTGGGGGGATTTTGCCTATGGCTACACCTTC. Residues: CASSQDWGDFAYGYTF.

As DNA, the CDR3 is TGTGCCAGCAGCTTCGTTTCGGCAGGGGACACTGAAGCTTTCTTT. It is translated as CASSFVSAGDTEAFF. This chain links TRBV7-9 with TRBJ1-1, with D perhaps TRBD1 (6 bases). The CDR3 runs 15 residues. Germline V lookup: CDR1 SEHNR, CDR2 FQNEAQ (reference sequence). The V and J ends lost 3 bases and 3 bases respectively, with 14 bases between them.

The chain carries TRBV7-9 and TRBJ2-1; the D is unclear. From germline, CDR1 is SEHNR and CDR2 FQNEAQ (reference sequence). V shed 1 base and J shed 9 bases, with 4 bases lying between them. The CDR3 extends over 11 amino acids. The CDR3 DNA follows: TGTGCCAGCAGCTTAGTGGGTGAGCAGTTCTTC. Translation: CASSLVGEQFF.

This clone was seen a handful of times. J is TRBJ2-5 and V is TRBV20-1; D not resolved. Trimming removed 7 bases from V and 2 bases from J, with 5 bases in between. Germline loops: CDR1 DFQATT, CDR2 SNEGSKA (reference sequence). There are 10 residues in the CDR3. This CDR3 reads CSGLQETQYF. Here the CDR3 DNA reads TGCAGTGGGTTACAAGAGACCCAGTACTTC.

Points on this clone: The junction does not match germline at one end; this may be a read error. The chain joins TRBV30 to TRBJ1-3, with TRBD1 matching over 9 bases. The CDR3 contains 12 residues. Germline lookup yields CDR1 GTSNPN and CDR2 SVGIG (reference sequence). The CDR3 sequence: CAWKGQGCTIYF. For the CDR3, the DNA is TGCGCCTGGAAGGGACAGGGTTGCACCATATATTTT.

This clone came up once. The rearrangement links TRBV5-6 to TRBJ2-7; a weak D match, TRBD2 (6 bases). V lost 2 bases and J lost 2, with 14 bases in between. Per germline, CDR1 SGHDT and CDR2 YYEEEE. CDR3 length: 15 residues. As DNA, the CDR3 is TGTGCCAGCAGCTTTGGAGGGACCTTTGCCTACGAGCAGTACTTC. Translation: CASSFGGTFAYEQYF.

The chain employs TRBV18 and TRBJ2-1; tentatively, D is TRBD1 (6 bases). The germline CDR1 and CDR2 sequences are KGHSH and LQKENI. The CDR3 totals 14 residues. Trimming stripped 1 base from V and 2 bases from J, with 6 bases between. Here the CDR3 DNA reads TGTGCCAGCTCACCACAGGGGGCCTACAATGAGCAGTTCTTC. It translates to CASSPQGAYNEQFF.

CDR3 protein: CASSTTGGNTQYF. The CDR3 nucleotides read TGTGCCAGCAGCACGACAGGGGGAAATACGCAGTATTTT. This chain uses TRBV5-6 with TRBJ2-3; 9 bases match TRBD1. V was clipped by 4 bases and J by 7 bases; unmatched bases: 4. This CDR3 has 13 residues. From germline, CDR1 is SGHDT and CDR2 YYEEEE.

The chain couples TRBV6-1 to TRBJ2-7, with no clear D. V was clipped by 5 bases and J by 3 bases, with 11 bases between them. Germline-derived CDR1 and CDR2 are MNHNS and SASEGT. This CDR3 is built from 13 residues. In nucleotides, the CDR3 is TGTGCCAGCAGTCTCCTAGGAGTCTACGAGCAGTACTTC. This gives the protein CASSLLGVYEQYF.

A single count supports this clone. This rearrangement joins TRBV6-1 to TRBJ2-7; possibly TRBD1 for D (5 bases). Trimming cost V 2 bases and J 3 bases, with 11 bases left between them. CDR1 is MNHNS and CDR2 is SASEGT in the germline V gene. This CDR3 comprises 14 residues. The CDR3 spells CASSEQGANYEQYF. The CDR3 DNA follows: TGTGCCAGCAGTGAACAAGGGGCCAACTACGAGCAGTACTTC.

This clone was counted a few times. The chain carries TRBV9 and TRBJ1-6; D remains unclear. Trimming shortened V by 0 bases and J by 6 bases, and 10 bases separated the two germline ends. The CDR3 spans 15 residues. Germline CDR1 reads SGDLS; CDR2 reads YYNGEE. Here the CDR3 reads CASSVGGAFNSPLHF. The CDR3 DNA reads TGTGCCAGCAGCGTAGGCGGAGCTTTTAATTCACCCCTCCACTTT.

The chain carries TRBV5-5 and TRBJ1-2, with D possibly matching TRBD1 (5 bases). Deletions cut 1 base from V and 6 bases from J, with 10 bases between. The CDR3 length is 13 residues. Germline CDR1 SGHKS, CDR2 YYEKEE (reference sequence). CDR3 DNA: TGTGCCAGCAGCTTGTTGACAGCTGATGGCTACACCTTC. Protein product: CASSLLTADGYTF.

CDR3 DNA sequence: TGTGCCAGCAGTCAACCCGACAGAGGGGACAATGAGCAGTTCTTC. Translating it yields CASSQPDRGDNEQFF. The chain joins TRBV6-6 to TRBJ2-1; possibly TRBD1 or TRBD2 for D (5 bases each). Deletions cut 5 bases from V and 5 bases from J, with 16 bases between. The germline V gene encodes CDR1 MNHNY and CDR2 SVGAGI (reference sequence). The CDR3 loop spans 15 amino acids.

This clone has just one count. V usage is TRBV18 and J usage is TRBJ1-1, with 7 bases identical to TRBD1. The junction had 14 bases not matched to a gene; V was cut back by 0 bases and J by 7 bases. CDR3 length: 17 residues. Germline CDR1 KGHSH, CDR2 LQKENI. The CDR3 sequence: CASSPPRPGGKGSEAFF. The CDR3 bases are TGTGCCAGCTCACCACCGAGACCAGGGGGAAAGGGGAGTGAAGCTTTCTTT.

The J gene is TRBJ2-6, the V gene TRBV7-9; the match to TRBD1 covers 10 bases. Per the germline V gene, CDR1 is SEHNR and CDR2 is FQNEAQ (reference sequence). This CDR3 is built from 18 residues. Germline trimming cut 3 bases from V and 0 bases from J; bases unmatched to any gene: 5. CDR3 loop: CASSLAGQGSSGANVLTF. The CDR3 DNA sequence: TGTGCCAGCAGCTTGGCGGGACAGGGGAGCTCTGGGGCCAACGTCCTGACTTTC.

This sequence joins TRBV18 and TRBJ2-7; 10 bases are a match to TRBD1. Germline V gives CDR1 KGHSH, CDR2 LQKENI. This CDR3 comprises 13 residues. Trimming cost V 6 bases and J 5 bases; bases outside gene matches: 4. CDR3 DNA: TGTGCCAGCTCCCCCGGGACAGGGGACGAGCAGTACTTC. Protein: CASSPGTGDEQYF.

In this sample, this clone turned up a few times. This chain joins TRBV7-6 and TRBJ2-1; the match to TRBD2 covers 8 bases. The CDR3 runs 13 residues. Trimming removed 5 bases from V and 8 bases from J; junction bases left unmatched: 5. Looked up from germline, CDR1 is SGHVS and CDR2 is FNYEAQ. The CDR3 DNA reads TGTGCCAGCAGCACGCAAGCGGGGGATGAGCAGTTCTTC. This codes for CASSTQAGDEQFF. The full variable domain, with the rest looked up from reference TRBV7-6 and TRBJ2-1, is GAGVSQSPRYKVTKRGQDVALRCDPISGHVSLYWYRQALGQGPEFLTYFNYEAQQDKSGLPNDRFSAERPEGSISTLTIQRTEQRDSAMYRCASSTQAGDEQFFGPGTRLTVL.

This clone has a handful of counts. The V call is TRBV2, the J call TRBJ1-2; the D is unclear. Trimming stripped 4 bases from V and 5 bases from J, with 11 bases between. Germline V gives CDR1 SNHLY, CDR2 FYNNEI. This CDR3 contains 13 residues. Written as DNA, the CDR3 is TGTGCCAGCAGTGTAGGATTGGAGTATGGCTACACCTTC. It yields the protein CASSVGLEYGYTF. The entire variable domain, with the rest obtained from reference TRBV2 and TRBJ1-2, is as follows: EPEVTQTPSHQVTQMGQEVILRCVPISNHLYFYWYRQILGQKVEFLVSFYNNEISEKSEIFDDQFSVERPDGSNFTLKIRSTKLEDSAMYFCASSVGLEYGYTFGSGTRLTVV.

The rearrangement joins TRBV7-9 to TRBJ1-1, with D hard to call. Per the germline V gene, CDR1 is SEHNR and CDR2 is FQNEAQ (reference sequence). Trimming shortened V by 3 bases and J by 5 bases, and 10 bases separated the two germline ends. CDR3 length: 13 amino acids. The CDR3 DNA sequence: TGTGCCAGCAGCTTTTTCTCAATAACTGAAGCTTTCTTT. This sequence encodes CASSFFSITEAFF.

The J gene is TRBJ2-5, the V gene TRBV6-5; D gene unclear. The CDR3 consists of 15 residues. V gave up 2 bases and J gave up 5 bases, with 15 bases separating them. Per the germline V gene, CDR1 is MNHEY and CDR2 is SVGAGI. The CDR3 spells CASSYAPALKETQYF. CDR3 bases: TGTGCCAGCAGTTACGCCCCCGCCCTCAAGGAGACCCAGTACTTC.

The chain uses TRBV10-3 and TRBJ1-4; TRBD1 matches 11 bases. Germline CDR1 is ENHRY and CDR2 is SYGVKD. The CDR3 sequence is 13 residues long. V trimming: 6 bases; J trimming: 10 bases; junction bases outside the gene matches: 4. The CDR3 loop reads CAIRPGQGGKLFF. CDR3 nucleotide sequence: TGTGCCATCAGGCCGGGACAGGGGGGAAAACTGTTTTTT.

V is TRBV7-9 and J is TRBJ1-1; D remains ambiguous. V lost 3 bases to trimming and J lost 5 bases, with 10 bases between them. The CDR3 contains 13 residues. Germline assignment: CDR1 SEHNR and CDR2 FQNEAQ (reference sequence). CDR3 sequence (DNA): TGTGCCAGCAGCTTGAATGGGAGAACTGAAGCTTTCTTT. Residues: CASSLNGRTEAFF.

This clone was picked up a small number of times. This chain joins TRBV30 and TRBJ2-3; D remains ambiguous. The ends were cut back, 3 bases at V and 2 bases at J, with 18 bases in the middle. CDR3 length equals 16 residues. The V gene's germline CDR1 is GTSNPN and CDR2 SVGIG (reference sequence). As DNA, the CDR3 is TGTGCCTGGAGCCCTAATCCGGTGTTCCACACAGATACGCAGTATTTT. Its translation is CAWSPNPVFHTDTQYF.

The V gene is TRBV7-8, the J gene TRBJ2-2, with 9 positions matching TRBD1. Trimming at V came to 5 bases and at J to 5 bases, leaving 9 bases not matched to a gene. Germline CDR1 reads SGHVS; CDR2 reads FQNEAQ. The CDR3 length is 16 residues. In DNA, the CDR3 is TGTGCCAGCAGCCTGAGGGGACAGGGAATAACCGGGGAGCTGTTTTTT. Translation gives CASSLRGQGITGELFF. The entire variable domain, with the rest obtained from reference TRBV7-8 and TRBJ2-2, is as follows: GAGVSQSPRYKVAKRGQDVALRCDPISGHVSLFWYQQALGQGPEFLTYFQNEAQLDKSGLPSDRFFAERPEGSVSTLKIQRTQQEDSAVYLCASSLRGQGITGELFFGEGSRLTVL.

The rearrangement uses TRBV19 and TRBJ1-5; D is undetermined. Germline CDR1 reads LNHDA; CDR2 reads SQIVND (reference sequence). Trimming stripped 0 bases from V and 7 bases from J, with 10 bases between. CDR3 length: 14 residues. DNA of the CDR3: TGTGCCAGTAGTATAGATGAGGGTTACCAGCCCCAGCATTTT. This sequence encodes CASSIDEGYQPQHF.

This chain links TRBV5-4 with TRBJ1-2; D is uncertain. Germline V gives CDR1 SGHNT, CDR2 YYREEE (reference sequence). The length of the CDR3 is 13 residues. V was cut by 0 bases and J by 3 bases, with 6 bases left in between. The CDR3 DNA is TGTGCCAGCAGCTTGGACGCGGACTATGGCTACACCTTC. Residues: CASSLDADYGYTF.